A single sample is the source of the 22 T cell receptor beta chains below, sequenced in a study of shared clonotypes between healthy human individuals. Using immunoSEQ multiplex PCR, the repertoire was profiled, and TCRdb retains in-frame clones only, with some absent. The data hold 850,000 to 1,200,000 clones, with under 80% observed a single time. Sequences were obtained from memory CD4+ T cells sorted from blood. Subset in this sample: CD45RA-negative fraction. The source is a man aged 18-30 years in good health.

The rearrangement uses TRBV6-1 and TRBJ1-4; D may be TRBD1 (6 bases). CDR3 size: 15 residues. The V end lost 7 bases, the J end lost 0 bases, and 12 bases lay between the germline ends. CDR1 MNHNS and CDR2 SASEGT come from the germline V gene. The CDR3, as DNA: TGTGCCAGCAAGCCAGGACAGTCAACTAATGAAAAACTGTTTTTT. Its translation is CASKPGQSTNEKLFF.

This clone was counted between two and nine times. V gene TRBV30 combines with J gene TRBJ1-1; 7 nucleotides match TRBD1. Germline CDR1 and CDR2: GTSNPN and SVGIG (reference sequence). The junction had 12 bases not matched to a gene; V was cut back by 3 bases and J by 11 bases. The CDR3 sequence is 13 residues long. CDR3 sequence reads: CAWSTGTDRRAFF. In nucleotides, the CDR3 is TGTGCCTGGAGCACCGGGACAGACCGCAGGGCTTTCTTT.

This sequence joins TRBV27 and TRBJ1-5; D is perhaps TRBD1 (6 bases). Trimming stripped 8 bases from V and 3 bases from J, with 14 bases between. This CDR3 is 14 amino acids long. Looked up from germline, CDR1 is MNHEY and CDR2 is SMNVEV (reference sequence). The CDR3 DNA follows: TGTGCCAGCGGGAGACAGGAGCCCAATCAGCCCCAGCATTTT. Translating it yields CASGRQEPNQPQHF.

The V gene is TRBV9, the J gene TRBJ2-7, with D perhaps matching TRBD1 (5 bases). The CDR3 has 13 residues. Germline loops: CDR1 SGDLS, CDR2 YYNGEE. Deletions cut 0 bases from V and 9 bases from J, with 13 bases between. CDR3 loop: CASSVDPWQGQYF. Written as DNA, the CDR3 is TGTGCCAGCAGCGTAGATCCCTGGCAGGGGCAGTACTTC.

The chain couples TRBV19 to TRBJ2-4, with 11 nucleotides matching TRBD2. V was pared by 4 bases and J by 2 bases, with 4 bases of the junction left unmatched. CDR1 is LNHDA and CDR2 is SQIVND in the germline V gene (reference sequence). The CDR3 is made up of 16 amino acids. CDR3 residues: CASSTGLAETKNIQYF. The CDR3 DNA is TGTGCCAGTAGTACGGGACTAGCGGAGACCAAAAACATTCAGTACTTC. Full variable domain (missing parts from reference TRBV19 and TRBJ2-4): DGGITQSPKYLFRKEGQNVTLSCEQNLNHDAMYWYRQDPGQGLRLIYYSQIVNDFQKGDIAEGYSVSREKKESFPLTVTSAQKNPTAFYLCASSTGLAETKNIQYFGAGTRLSVL.

This clone has only a few counts. The rearrangement uses TRBV18 and TRBJ2-7, with 10 bases lining up with TRBD2. The V gene's germline CDR1 is KGHSH and CDR2 LQKENI. The ends lost 3 bases at V and 0 bases at J; junction bases unmatched: 8. CDR3 length: 17 amino acids. DNA of the CDR3: TGTGCCAGCTCACCCCCGGGACTAGCGTCGAGCTCCTACGAGCAGTACTTC. Translating it yields CASSPPGLASSSYEQYF.

The chain couples TRBV19 to TRBJ2-4, with D possibly called TRBD1 or TRBD2 (5 bases each). The CDR3 covers 14 residues. Trimming stripped 4 bases from V and 10 bases from J, with 17 bases between. CDR1 LNHDA and CDR2 SQIVND come from the germline V gene (reference sequence). CDR3 in amino acids: CASSSSRGLGIQYF. The CDR3 DNA follows: TGTGCCAGTAGTAGCTCCCGGGGCCTGGGGATTCAGTACTTC.

In the case of this clone: Other DNA sequences from this sample encode an identical CDR3 as well. J is TRBJ2-3 and V is TRBV5-4; D unclear. V shed 1 base and J shed 5 bases, with 5 bases lying between them. This CDR3 comprises 12 residues. Per the germline V gene, CDR1 is SGHNT and CDR2 is YYREEE (reference sequence). The CDR3 sequence is CASSLSGDTQYF. Here the CDR3 DNA reads TGTGCCAGCAGCTTGTCCGGAGATACGCAGTATTTT.

The rearrangement joins TRBV10-3 to TRBJ1-6; D might be TRBD1 (6 bases). Germline loops: CDR1 ENHRY, CDR2 SYGVKD. The germline V and J ends were trimmed by 10 bases and 3 bases, with 10 bases remaining between them. The CDR3 runs to 13 residues. The CDR3 bases are TGTGCCAGCGCGGACAGCTATAATTCACCCCTCCACTTT. As protein: CASADSYNSPLHF.

In this sample, this clone turned up once. The chain joins TRBV7-9 to TRBJ2-7; D is possibly TRBD1 (5 bases). Between the trimmed V and J ends, which lost 5 bases and 3 bases, there was a span of 11 bases. CDR1 is SEHNR and CDR2 is FQNEAQ in the germline V gene (reference sequence). The CDR3 has 13 amino acids. CDR3: CASSPKGIYEQYF. CDR3 nucleotide sequence: TGTGCCAGCAGCCCAAAGGGGATCTACGAGCAGTACTTC. Full variable domain (missing parts from reference TRBV7-9 and TRBJ2-7): DTGVSQNPRHKITKRGQNVTFRCDPISEHNRLYWYRQTLGQGPEFLTYFQNEAQLEKSRLLSDRFSAERPKGSFSTLEIQRTEQGDSAMYLCASSPKGIYEQYFGPGTRLTVT.

In regard to this clone: Other DNA sequences in this sample translate to the same CDR3. This rearrangement joins TRBV18 to TRBJ2-5, with D hard to call. This CDR3 spans 13 amino acids. Germline V gives CDR1 KGHSH, CDR2 LQKENI. The V and J ends lost 2 bases and 3 bases respectively, with 7 bases between them. The CDR3 sequence: CASSPGQKETQYF. The CDR3 coding sequence is TGTGCCAGCTCACCAGGGCAGAAAGAGACCCAGTACTTC.

This clone has just a few counts. The rearrangement joins TRBV7-9 to TRBJ1-6; D call uncertain. CDR3 length: 13 amino acids. V was pared by 1 base and J by 11 bases, with 9 bases between. The germline V gene encodes CDR1 SEHNR and CDR2 FQNEAQ (reference sequence). The CDR3 coding sequence is TGTGCCAGCAGCTTAGAGGGCTTGGCACCCCTCCACTTT. Its translation is CASSLEGLAPLHF.

CDR3 protein: CASSDIRGGNQPQHF. The CDR3 bases are TGTGCCAGCAGTGATATTAGGGGTGGCAATCAGCCCCAGCATTTT. The chain joins TRBV6-1 to TRBJ1-5; a weak D match, TRBD1 (5 bases). The germline V gene encodes CDR1 MNHNS and CDR2 SASEGT. This CDR3 region has 15 residues. Trimming left V 3 bases short and J 2 bases short, with 11 bases between.

The rearrangement links TRBV19 to TRBJ1-1; 8 nucleotides align to TRBD1. The CDR3 spans 14 residues. The ends lost 7 bases at V and 8 bases at J; junction bases unmatched: 12. In germline, CDR1 is LNHDA, CDR2 SQIVND (reference sequence). The CDR3 loop reads CASISGRTGQEAFF. The DNA of the CDR3 is TGTGCCAGTATTTCCGGTAGGACAGGGCAAGAAGCTTTCTTT.

The rearrangement links TRBV6-7 to TRBJ2-7; either TRBD1 or TRBD2 may fit D (5 bases each). TRBV6-7 falls under the ORF class, with uncertain function. Trimming shortened V by 2 bases and J by 2 bases, and 10 bases separated the two germline ends. The CDR3 is 14 amino acids. CDR3 protein: CASSYRDGPYEQYF. The CDR3 DNA reads as TGTGCCAGCAGTTACAGGGACGGACCCTACGAGCAGTACTTC.

The gene calls are TRBV20-1 and TRBJ2-3, with D possibly being TRBD1 (5 bases). The V gene lost 6 bases and the J gene lost 4 bases, with 8 bases spanning the gap. CDR1 DFQATT and CDR2 SNEGSKA come from the germline V gene (reference sequence). This CDR3 has 11 residues. The CDR3 coding sequence is TGCAGTGCAACGACAGCAGATACGCAGTATTTT. Translated, it gives CSATTADTQYF.

This clone was detected a few times. The chain recombines TRBV10-1 with TRBJ2-7; possibly TRBD2 for D (5 bases). Trimming cost V 6 bases and J 4 bases, with 10 bases left between them. This CDR3 region has 12 residues. Germline CDR1 is WNHNN and CDR2 is SYGVQD (reference sequence). For the CDR3, the DNA is TGCGCCAGCAGAGAAGAGGGTTACGAGCAGTACTTC. It is translated as CASREEGYEQYF.

J is TRBJ2-1 and V is TRBV27; 9 bases are shared with TRBD2. Germline loops: CDR1 MNHEY, CDR2 SMNVEV (reference sequence). After removal of 6 bases from V and 3 bases from J, the junction contained 6 bases not matched to a gene. CDR3 length equals 15 residues. The CDR3 DNA is TGTGCCAGCAGCTCACTAGCGGGCCTCTACAATGAGCAGTTCTTC. Its protein is CASSSLAGLYNEQFF.

Only a few counts were recorded for this clone. The rearrangement links TRBV28 to TRBJ1-4, with 9 bases aligning to TRBD1. CDR1 and CDR2 (germline): MDHEN, SYDVKM. V lost 6 bases and J lost 11; bases outside the gene matches: 10. The CDR3 extends over 14 amino acids. The CDR3 is CASSPPGQGRKLFF. The CDR3 DNA follows: TGTGCCAGCAGCCCCCCGGGACAGGGCCGGAAACTGTTTTTT.

V is TRBV18 and J is TRBJ2-7, with unresolved D. CDR1 is KGHSH, CDR2 LQKENI, per germline. The CDR3 covers 13 residues. Trimming removed 3 bases from V and 6 bases from J, with 12 bases in between. The CDR3 spells CASSPLPQGEQYF. DNA for the CDR3: TGTGCCAGCTCACCCTTACCTCAAGGCGAGCAGTACTTC.

The J gene is TRBJ1-1, the V gene TRBV11-1; no reliable D call. The CDR3 spans 12 residues. The V gene's germline CDR1 is SGHAT and CDR2 FQDESV (reference sequence). With 2 bases removed from V and 5 bases from J, the gap between germline ends came to 6 bases. The CDR3 loop is CASSLRATEAFF. The CDR3 region has the DNA TGTGCCAGCAGCTTAAGAGCTACTGAAGCTTTCTTT.

The sample holds a few counts of this clone. The V gene is TRBV7-9, the J gene TRBJ1-1, with a weak D call TRBD1 (6 bases). This CDR3 is 15 amino acids long. V lost 6 bases to trimming and J lost 2 bases, with 16 bases between them. Germline V gives CDR1 SEHNR, CDR2 FQNEAQ (reference sequence). The CDR3 coding sequence is TGTGCCAGCAGGGAGGGCCACAGGGAAAACACTGAAGCTTTCTTT. This translates into CASREGHRENTEAFF.